A selection of T cell receptor beta chains follows, all from one sample in a study of blood T cell repertoires in COVID-19. Clones were sequenced by immunoSEQ multiplex PCR, and TCRdb holds only the in-frame ones, with some missing. The repertoire consists of roughly 250,000 clones, with 75% to 90% occurring once and the leading ten covering 8.6%. The sequenced sample was peripheral blood. These receptors were taken from a human donor in a cohort sampled during active COVID-19. CDR3s include the opening cysteine and the closing phenylalanine or tryptophan. Size is omitted from some rows. Given values are once, few, many or a class for expanded clones.

v_call	clone_size	j_call	cdr3_aa
TRBV2	-	TRBJ1-1	CASSGGPTEAFF
TRBV7-8	-	TRBJ1-1	CASSGQGITEAFF
TRBV4-1	-	TRBJ2-7	CASSRGQGNGGYEQYF
TRBV9	-	TRBJ1-4	CASSVAPGREEKLFF
TRBV7-2	-	TRBJ2-3	CASSATILGQEYF
TRBV19	-	TRBJ2-5	CASSQGLAGETQYF
TRBV2	once	TRBJ1-4	CAIGTGDSYEKLFF
TRBV6-6	-	TRBJ1-5	CASRPGTGDYQPQHF
TRBV3-1/TRBV3-2	-	TRBJ2-2	CASSQQANTGELFF
TRBV19	-	TRBJ1-1	CASSIRSGQGAEAFF
TRBV6-5	-	TRBJ2-1	CASSWTSGIIEQFF
TRBV27	-	TRBJ2-5	CASSFGTGYPQETQYF
TRBV6-6	few	TRBJ2-7	CASSSPGQGYEQYF
TRBV19	-	TRBJ2-7	CASSAVLATTYEQYF
TRBV5-4	-	TRBJ1-3	CASSSGQGDTIYF
TRBV11-2	-	TRBJ2-3	CASSSRGGSTDTQYF
TRBV28	many	TRBJ1-5	CASSLTGFSNQPQHF
TRBV14	-	TRBJ1-4	CASSQDYRGPGEKLFF
TRBV19	-	TRBJ2-1	CASSKAGGFEFF
TRBV7-9	-	TRBJ1-5	CASSLASSPRNQPQHF
TRBV19	-	TRBJ1-4	CATQAPVNEKLFF
TRBV3-1/TRBV3-2	-	TRBJ2-7	CASSRTDYEQYF
TRBV7-2	-	TRBJ2-3	CASSLAAGANTQYF
TRBV7-2	-	TRBJ2-7	CASRERGGGYEQYF
TRBV18	-	TRBJ2-5	CASSPLEEGTGQTQYF
TRBV18	few	TRBJ1-4	CASSPSIGGANEKLFF
TRBV5-5	-	TRBJ1-5	CASSKTGTGGQPQHF
TRBV6-1	-	TRBJ2-3	CASSERERETDTQYF
TRBV5-1	once	TRBJ2-1	CASSRVATISYNEQFF
TRBV19	-	TRBJ2-5	CASSTERPRGETQYF
TRBV6-5	-	TRBJ1-2	CASSLGTGSYGYTF
TRBV16	-	TRBJ2-7	CASSQTLTTSEYF
TRBV27	-	TRBJ2-3	CASSTLAGPDTQYF
TRBV6-6	-	TRBJ2-7	CASRATGYEQYF
TRBV3-1/TRBV3-2	-	TRBJ2-5	CASSTMRGGSKETQYF
TRBV10-3	-	TRBJ2-3	CAIKQAVSHTDTQYF
TRBV19	-	TRBJ1-1	CASSKLGGPGTEAFF
TRBV2	once	TRBJ2-3	CASMTDRPGRGDTQYF
TRBV6-5	-	TRBJ1-1	CASRNDRGGTEAFF
TRBV4-2	few	TRBJ2-1	CASSQERGGLLEQFF
TRBV25-1	-	TRBJ1-2	CASSELEGGHYGYTF
TRBV5-1	few	TRBJ2-1	CASSMGGGAHFRDEQFF
TRBV4-2	-	TRBJ2-2	CASSLEALAGIRYTGELFF
TRBV7-2	-	TRBJ1-5	CASSLVGTGDSQPQHF
TRBV5-1	-	TRBJ2-3	CASSFLAGVTDTQYF
TRBV7-6	-	TRBJ2-6	CASSPAGANVLTF
TRBV7-8	-	TRBJ2-1	CASSSRGTSGKWAEQFF
TRBV2	once	TRBJ2-7	CASSITSGRAGEQYF
TRBV10-2	-	TRBJ1-1	CASSEPLTEAFF
TRBV15	-	TRBJ2-1	CATSTRTSGAYNEQFF
TRBV5-1	-	TRBJ2-1	CASSVWAGGTDEQFF